This TCR beta chain was retrieved from a study of spatial heterogeneity in lung cancer. Whole-study context: PBMC samples from follow-up, where available, were sequenced a median of roughly 2 years after resection.

The germline V gene has CDR1 SGHRS and CDR2 YFSETQ. The CDR3 has 17 residues. The J segment lost 0 bases and the V segment lost 0 bases, leaving 5 bases of the junction unmatched. All TCR cDNA molecules were individually tagged with a unique molecular identifier. TCRdb re-called the 5' RACE reads with MiXCR, one entry per CDR3 protein. There are approximately 110,000 distinct CDR3 sequences in the sample; approximately 10% occur only once, and less than 25% lies in the top ten. This sample's time point: blood at routine non-recurrence follow-up after resection. The chain employs TRBV5-1 and TRBJ2-3; TRBD2 aligns across 9 bases. The origin of this receptor is a female donor with early-stage non-small cell lung cancer. The material was PBMCs, obtained at follow-up. The CDR3 sequence is CASSLAGTSKSTDTQYF. The CDR3, as DNA: TGCGCCAGCAGCTTGGCCGGGACTAGCAAAAGCACAGATACGCAGTATTTT.